This T cell receptor beta chain was found in a study of blood T cell repertoires in COVID-19. About the research overall: Acute and convalescent COVID-19 specimens originated in the United States, Italy and Spain. From T cells, B-cell-depleted T cells, or PBMCs came the material, which was cDNA or gDNA.

Authors' processing steps: The authors estimated nucleated cell counts from reference gene primer amplification. Data came from immunoSEQ multiplex PCR; TCRdb stores just in-frame clones and leaves some out. That table furnishes V, J and clone size, whereas the DNA furnished D and trimming. The sample shows 150,000 to 200,000 clones, around 84% of them seen only once. This CDR3 comprises 14 residues. Trimming removed 5 bases at V and 0 bases at J, with 10 bases between. CDR1 is PRHDT and CDR2 is FYEKMQ in the germline V gene (reference sequence). Sequencing used peripheral blood. This clonotype was sampled from a woman of 80 years or more with acute or convalescent COVID-19. This chain links TRBV13 with TRBJ1-2, with D maybe TRBD1 (6 bases). CDR3 nucleotides: TGTGCCAGCAGCGCACAGGGTTCTAACTATGGCTACACCTTC. This sequence encodes CASSAQGSNYGYTF.